What follows are 14 T cell receptor beta chains derived from one specimen sequenced in a study of T cell changes during pregnancy in multiple sclerosis (dated by TCRdb to the late 2010s). Receptor libraries were prepared by the immunoSEQ multiplex PCR assay. In TCRdb, the immuneACCESS table is reduced to in-frame sequences with V and J assigned. These tables do not hold every clone; where another copy was compared, an unresolved V gene accounts for under half, and the others remain unexplained. In this sample the table shows some 85,000 clones, roughly 93% of which occur a single time. The ten largest clones add up to roughly 0.81% of the sample. The sample consisted of peripheral blood, taken in the third trimester of pregnancy. The origin of the receptors is a female donor with multiple sclerosis, enrolled in a pregnancy study.

The chain couples TRBV7-8 to TRBJ2-7; 7 bases agree with TRBD1. This CDR3 is built from 14 residues. CDR1 and CDR2 (germline): SGHVS, FQNEAQ. V lost 5 bases to trimming and J lost 2 bases; unmatched junction nucleotides: 6. This CDR3 reads CASSLKTGPYEQYF. As DNA, the CDR3 is TGTGCCAGCAGCCTAAAGACAGGGCCCTACGAGCAGTACTTC.

The rearrangement joins TRBV11-2 to TRBJ2-7, with 13 bases lining up with TRBD2. From germline, CDR1 is SGHAT and CDR2 FQNNGV. With V trimmed by 5 bases and J by 6 bases, 4 bases remained unmatched. This CDR3 is built from 14 residues. The CDR3 loop is CASSRTSGSSEQYF. CDR3 DNA sequence: TGTGCCAGCAGCCGGACTAGCGGGAGCAGCGAGCAGTACTTC.

The rearrangement uses TRBV27 and TRBJ1-4; no firm D call. CDR3 length: 15 amino acids. The ends were cut back, 6 bases at V and 2 bases at J, with 13 bases in the middle. The germline CDR1 and CDR2 sequences are MNHEY and SMNVEV (reference sequence). Here the CDR3 DNA reads TGTGCCAGCAGACCCTACGTTATCACTAATGAAAAACTGTTTTTT. Amino acid sequence: CASRPYVITNEKLFF.

The chain couples TRBV19 to TRBJ1-1, with D possibly TRBD1 on 5 matching bases. CDR3 length: 12 residues. The germline V gene has CDR1 LNHDA and CDR2 SQIVND (reference sequence). V gave up 6 bases and J gave up 4 bases, with 9 bases separating them. CDR3 loop: CASRVGGTEAFF. CDR3 sequence (DNA): TGTGCCAGTAGGGTCGGGGGCACTGAAGCTTTCTTT.

This chain uses TRBV30 with TRBJ1-5, with TRBD1 matching 10 bases. Losses at the gene ends were 1 base for V and 0 bases for J; bases not matched to a gene: 6. This CDR3 is 17 amino acids long. From germline, CDR1 is GTSNPN and CDR2 SVGIG (reference sequence). The CDR3 DNA follows: TGTGCCTGGAGTGGGGACAGGGGCTCGTATAGCAATCAGCCCCAGCATTTT. Amino acids: CAWSGDRGSYSNQPQHF. The full variable domain, completed using reference TRBV30 and TRBJ1-5, is SQTIHQWPATLVQPVGSPLSLECTVEGTSNPNLYWYRQAAGRGLQLLFYSVGIGQISSEVPQNLSASRPQDRQFILSSKKLLLSDSGFYLCAWSGDRGSYSNQPQHFGDGTRLSIL.

The chain couples TRBV11-2 to TRBJ2-7, with D unresolved. Trimming removed 0 bases from V and 2 bases from J, with 8 bases in between. The CDR3 is 14 amino acids. Looked up from germline, CDR1 is SGHAT and CDR2 is FQNNGV. CDR3 DNA: TGTGCCAGCAGCTTAGAGGCCCAGGCCTACGAGCAGTACTTC. Its protein is CASSLEAQAYEQYF.

This chain uses TRBV5-1 with TRBJ1-1; maybe TRBD1 (6 bases). Trimming left V 2 bases short and J 2 bases short, with 7 bases between. Germline CDR1 SGHRS, CDR2 YFSETQ. CDR3 length: 13 residues. CDR3 in DNA: TGCGCCAGCAGCTTTGGGACAAACACTGAAGCTTTCTTT. Amino acids: CASSFGTNTEAFF. Combining the CDR3 with reference TRBV5-1 and TRBJ1-1 gives the whole variable domain KAGVTQTPRYLIKTRGQQVTLSCSPISGHRSVSWYQQTPGQGLQFLFEYFSETQRNKGNFPGRFSGRQFSNSRSEMNVSTLELGDSALYLCASSFGTNTEAFFGQGTRLTVV.

The sample holds one count of this clone. Different DNA sequences within this sample yield the same CDR3. This chain links TRBV5-1 with TRBJ2-1, with D possibly TRBD1 on 5 matching bases. This CDR3 is built from 13 residues. Trimming removed 0 bases at V and 6 bases at J, with 7 bases between. Germline CDR1 SGHRS, CDR2 YFSETQ. The CDR3 protein is CASSLDRGNEQFF. The CDR3 DNA reads as TGCGCCAGCAGCTTGGATAGGGGCAATGAGCAGTTCTTC.

V usage is TRBV2 and J usage is TRBJ2-5; TRBD1 aligns across 7 bases. Germline CDR1 is SNHLY and CDR2 is FYNNEI. V shed 6 bases, J shed 1 base, and the junction held 8 bases outside the gene matches. The CDR3 consists of 15 residues. This CDR3 reads CASRRTGSSQETQYF. The DNA for the CDR3 is TGTGCCAGCAGACGGACAGGTAGTTCCCAAGAGACCCAGTACTTC.

This rearrangement joins TRBV5-5 to TRBJ2-7, with D perhaps TRBD2 (6 bases). The germline gives CDR1 SGHKS, CDR2 YYEKEE (reference sequence). Trimming took off 5 bases at V and 1 base at J, with 16 bases between the two ends. The CDR3 has 15 residues. The CDR3 DNA reads as TGTGCCAGCAGGGGGCGGGACGGTTTTTCCTACGAGCAGTACTTC. It is translated as CASRGRDGFSYEQYF. The entire variable domain, with the rest obtained from reference TRBV5-5 and TRBJ2-7, is as follows: DAGVTQSPTHLIKTRGQQVTLRCSPISGHKSVSWYQQVLGQGPQFIFQYYEKEERGRGNFPDRFSARQFPNYSSELNVNALLLGDSALYLCASRGRDGFSYEQYFGPGTRLTVT.

The rearrangement joins TRBV28 to TRBJ2-5; possibly TRBD2 for D (8 bases). This CDR3 is 16 amino acids long. The germline V gene encodes CDR1 MDHEN and CDR2 SYDVKM. The germline V and J ends were trimmed by 5 bases and 4 bases, with 20 bases remaining between them. The CDR3 nucleotides read TGTGCCAGCAGTGGAATGATAGCGGGACAGAGAGAGACCCAGTACTTC. Its translation is CASSGMIAGQRETQYF.

CDR3 nucleotide sequence: TGTGCCAGCAGTTATCATTGGGAGGCCTACGAGCAGTACTTC. Translation gives CASSYHWEAYEQYF. The chain has TRBV6-6 and TRBJ2-7, with a weak D call TRBD2 (6 bases). The CDR3 contains 14 residues. V lost 3 bases to trimming and J lost 2 bases, with 11 bases between them. Germline lookup yields CDR1 MNHNY and CDR2 SVGAGI (reference sequence).

The V and J genes are TRBV19 and TRBJ1-2; 8 bases line up with TRBD1. The CDR3 has 11 residues. Germline V gene data show CDR1 as LNHDA and CDR2 as SQIVND (reference sequence). V gave up 11 bases and J gave up 10 bases; unmatched junction bases: 9. The CDR3 DNA follows: TGTGCCCTCCGGCAGGGGGCAGACTACACCTTC. Its translation: CALRQGADYTF.

V and J are TRBV29-1 and TRBJ1-2; 8 nucleotides agree with TRBD1. Per the germline V gene, CDR1 is SQVTM and CDR2 is ANQGSEA. The CDR3 length is 12 residues. The J segment lost 8 bases and the V segment lost 3 bases, leaving 5 bases of the junction unmatched. DNA of the CDR3: TGCAGCGTTGAGGGGGCAGGGGGCGGCTACACCTTC. This translates into CSVEGAGGGYTF.